These 5 T cell receptor beta chains were all obtained from the same sample, sequenced in a study of identical twins (dated by TCRdb to the mid-2010s). Library prep was done by 5' RACE. The sample was run on an Illumina HiSeq 2000. The raw public data were reprocessed by TCRdb itself: fastp quality trimming at Q25, MiXCR clonotype calling, in-frame beta chains only. CDR3 protein sequences are deduplicated, and each keeps its most common genes and DNA. For this sample the table gives 1,800,000 or so distinct CDR3 sequences, of which about 32% were detected only once. About 0.27% of the sample comes from the top ten. Sequences were obtained from cord blood. The source of these receptors is a newborn girl in good health.

About this clonotype itself: A much bigger clone sits one base away, suggesting this may be a read error. The chain employs TRBV20-1 and TRBJ2-5; the D is unclear. The DNA end lines up better with TRBJ2-7; the J call may be wrong. The germline gives CDR1 DFQATT, CDR2 SNEGSKA (reference sequence). The CDR3 contains 13 residues. CDR3 residues: CSATGPSEIEQYF. CDR3 coding DNA: TGCAGTGCTACCGGGCCTAGTGAGATCGAGCAGTACTTC.

This clonotype has a handful of counts. The genes are TRBV5-1 and TRBJ2-7, with D uncertain. CDR1 is SGHRS and CDR2 is YFSETQ in the germline V gene. This CDR3 spans 14 amino acids. With 0 bases removed from V and 3 bases from J, the gap between germline ends came to 10 bases. In DNA, the CDR3 is TGCGCCAGCAGCTTGGCCGAACAGTACTACGAGCAGTACTTC. As protein: CASSLAEQYYEQYF.

The chain is built from TRBV19 and TRBJ2-3; 7 positions match TRBD2. This CDR3 contains 17 residues. Trimming at V came to 4 bases and at J to 0 bases, leaving 10 bases not matched to a gene. CDR1 and CDR2 (germline): LNHDA, SQIVND (reference sequence). CDR3 nucleotides: TGTGCCAGTAGTAAGGCTAGCGGACCTTTGAGCACAGATACGCAGTATTTT. It codes for CASSKASGPLSTDTQYF.

This clonotype was recorded a few times. The chain joins TRBV25-1 to TRBJ2-1; 7 positions match TRBD2. In germline, CDR1 is MGHDK, CDR2 SYGVNS. The CDR3 contains 14 residues. Trimming cost V 5 bases and J 7 bases; bases outside gene matches: 8. The CDR3 region is CASSSTGGGNEQFF. The CDR3 DNA reads as TGTGCCAGCAGTTCTACGGGGGGTGGTAATGAGCAGTTCTTC.

CDR3 residues: CASSVGGRPGTDTQYF. In nucleotides, the CDR3 is TGTGCCAGCAGTGTGGGGGGTCGCCCCGGCACAGATACGCAGTATTTT. The chain couples TRBV25-1 to TRBJ2-3; D may be TRBD2 (6 bases). The CDR3 contains 16 residues. Germline V gene sequence: CDR1 MGHDK, CDR2 SYGVNS. V was trimmed by 4 bases and J by 1 base, leaving 15 bases between them.